This is a list of T cell receptor beta chains from one sample in a study of blood T cells in healthy people across ages. TCRdb reprocessed the 5' RACE reads with MiXCR, giving one entry per CDR3 protein. The sample yields over 600,000 distinct CDR3 sequences, around 21% seen once. Sequenced: blood. The receptors derive from a man between 65 and 80 years old in good health. The CDR3 runs from the conserved cysteine through the conserved F or W. Fields, in order: D gene, V gene, J gene, clone size, CDR3 protein, CDR3 DNA. A D gene is named only where the DNA matches it firmly. The size field is filled for only some rows; it gives once, few, many or a size class.

>TRBD2|TRBV2|TRBJ2-3|-
CASRVGTSVADTQYF
TGTGCCAGCAGGGTGGGGACTAGCGTGGCAGATACGCAGTATTTT
>-|TRBV28|TRBJ2-6|few
CASSFLAAGANVLTF
TGTGCCAGCAGTTTCCTCGCAGCGGGGGCCAACGTCCTGACTTTC
>-|TRBV20-1|TRBJ1-2|once
CSARPDAGNYGYTF
TGCAGTGCTAGACCCGATGCCGGGAACTATGGCTACACCTTC
>-|TRBV24-1|TRBJ2-5|-
CATSDSGHVQGTQYF
TGTGCCACCAGTGACTCGGGACACGTCCAGGGGACCCAGTACTTC
>-|TRBV18|TRBJ2-5|few
CASSPREGELRKTQYF
TGTGCCAGCTCACCGAGAGAGGGAGAGCTGAGGAAGACCCAGTACTTC
>-|TRBV7-2|TRBJ1-5|-
CASSFAYPGTDFTDTQHF
TGTGCCAGCAGCTTTGCTTACCCCGGGACCGACTTCACAGATACGCAGCATTTT
>-|TRBV28|TRBJ1-5|-
CASRGQGPNQPQHF
TGTGCCAGCAGAGGACAAGGGCCGAATCAGCCCCAGCATTTT
>-|TRBV5-1|TRBJ2-7|many
CASSLVGRNEQYF
TGCGCCAGCAGCTTGGTTGGGCGAAACGAGCAGTACTTC
>-|TRBV11-2|TRBJ2-7|few
CASSQGGQRTNSYEQYF
TGTGCCAGCAGCCAGGGGGGACAGCGTACCAACTCCTACGAGCAGTACTTC
>-|TRBV10-3|TRBJ2-1|-
CAITYGISNEQFF
TGTGCCATCACGTACGGAATAAGCAATGAGCAGTTCTTC
>-|TRBV12-3/TRBV12-4|TRBJ2-7|-
CASSDTAYEQYF
TGTGCCAGCAGTGACACAGCCTACGAGCAGTACTTC
>-|TRBV7-9|TRBJ2-5|few
CASSIRLTDQETQYF
TGTGCCAGCAGCATAAGACTGACAGACCAAGAGACCCAGTACTTC
>-|TRBV7-2|TRBJ1-1|few
CATVGGLNTEAFF
TGTGCCACCGTGGGGGGCCTAAACACTGAAGCTTTCTTT
>-|TRBV19|TRBJ1-2|once
CAIRAEENYGYTF
TGTGCCATCAGGGCAGAGGAGAACTATGGCTACACCTTC
>-|TRBV24-1|TRBJ2-2|few
CATSDPGVGHGELFF
TGTGCCACCAGTGATCCGGGAGTTGGTCACGGGGAGCTGTTTTTT
>-|TRBV12-5|TRBJ2-1|-
CASGLPAPGPSYNEQFF
TGTGCTAGTGGTTTGCCCGCCCCCGGGCCGTCTTACAATGAGCAGTTCTTC
>-|TRBV4-1|TRBJ1-2|-
CASSQGQYYGYTF
TGCGCCAGCAGCCAAGGCCAGTACTATGGCTACACCTTC
>-|TRBV20-1|TRBJ2-1|-
CSARALGSWNNEQFF
TGCAGTGCTAGAGCTCTGGGTAGCTGGAACAATGAGCAGTTCTTC
>-|TRBV7-9|TRBJ2-5|-
CASSLEFVETQYF
TGTGCCAGCAGCTTAGAGTTCGTGGAGACCCAGTACTTC
>-|TRBV28|TRBJ2-7|-
CASSLTTTPYEQYF
TGTGCCAGCAGCTTGACCACAACCCCCTACGAGCAGTACTTC
>TRBD1|TRBV10-3|TRBJ1-1|once
CAISQTGGTEAFF
TGTGCCATCAGTCAGACAGGGGGAACTGAAGCTTTCTTT
>-|TRBV4-1|TRBJ2-4|few
CAGSQESGAGRNIQYF
TGCGCCGGCAGCCAAGAATCGGGGGCTGGGAGAAACATTCAGTACTTC
>-|TRBV15|TRBJ2-1|-
CATSSFRGAYNEQFF
TGTGCCACCAGCAGCTTTCGCGGGGCTTACAATGAGCAGTTCTTC